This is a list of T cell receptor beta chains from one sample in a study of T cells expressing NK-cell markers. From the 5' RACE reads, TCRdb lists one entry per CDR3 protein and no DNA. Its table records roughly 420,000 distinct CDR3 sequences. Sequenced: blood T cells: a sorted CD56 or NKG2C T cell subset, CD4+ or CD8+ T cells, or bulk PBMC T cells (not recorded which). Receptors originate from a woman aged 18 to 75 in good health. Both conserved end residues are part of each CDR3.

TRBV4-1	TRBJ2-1	CASSQEHRGGYNEQFF
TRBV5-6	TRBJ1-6	CASSFMGGYNSPLHF
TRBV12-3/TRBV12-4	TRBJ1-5	CASRRDSNQPQHF
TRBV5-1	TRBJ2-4	CASSTGLAGGLGNIQYF
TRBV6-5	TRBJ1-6	CASSSYGGRSYNSPLHF
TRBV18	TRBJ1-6	CASSPPGQASISPLHF
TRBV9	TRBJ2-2	CASSVGLTNTGELFF
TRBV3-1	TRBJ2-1	CASSQEQSSGGYNEQFF
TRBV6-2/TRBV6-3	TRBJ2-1	CASSGIGSNEQFF
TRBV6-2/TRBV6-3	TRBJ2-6	CASSYLTGQGLISGANVLTF
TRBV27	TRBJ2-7	CASRGLAGGPSVPRSYEQYF
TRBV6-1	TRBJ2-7	CASSRDSRYEQYF
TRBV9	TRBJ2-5	CASSIEGGQEETQYF
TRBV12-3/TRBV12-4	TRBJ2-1	CASSSPQGGSKDEQFF
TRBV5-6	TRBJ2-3	CASSPNADTQYF
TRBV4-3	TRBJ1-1	CASRLSRGTSEAFF
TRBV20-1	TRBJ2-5	CSAREWPGTSGTNQETQYF